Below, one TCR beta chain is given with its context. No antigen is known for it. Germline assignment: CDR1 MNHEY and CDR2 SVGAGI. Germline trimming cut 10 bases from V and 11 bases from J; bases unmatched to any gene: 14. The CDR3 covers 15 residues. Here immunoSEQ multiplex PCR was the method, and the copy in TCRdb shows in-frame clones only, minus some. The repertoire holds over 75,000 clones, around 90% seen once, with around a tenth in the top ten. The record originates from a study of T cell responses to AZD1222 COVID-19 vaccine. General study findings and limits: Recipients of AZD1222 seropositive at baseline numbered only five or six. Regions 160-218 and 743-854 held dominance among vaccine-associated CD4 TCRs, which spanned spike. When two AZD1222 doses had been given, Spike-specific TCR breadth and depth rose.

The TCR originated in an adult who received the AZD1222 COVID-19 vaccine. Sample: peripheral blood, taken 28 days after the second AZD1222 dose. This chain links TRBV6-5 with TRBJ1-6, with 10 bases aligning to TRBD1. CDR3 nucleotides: TGTGCCACCCAGACAGGGGGCAACACGCAACCACCCCTCCACTTT. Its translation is CATQTGGNTQPPLHF.